The clone carrying this TCR beta chain was seen more than once but under ten times. The antigen remains undetermined. This sample stems from a study of T-cell memory formation after mild COVID-19. Study-level background: The two donors had largely donor-specific TCR clusters.

TCRdb used MiXCR to reprocess the 5' RACE reads, holding one entry per CDR3 protein. The repertoire consists of about 44,000 distinct CDR3 sequences, with 7.3% occurring once and the leading ten covering 1.4%. General study results and limits: Later expanders leaned toward CD4+, whereas clones contracting from day 15 to 85 were balanced CD4/CD8.

This CDR3 contains 15 residues. CDR1 is SEHNR and CDR2 is FQNEAQ in the germline V gene (reference sequence). V lost 5 bases to trimming and J lost 5 bases; unmatched junction nucleotides: 8. The material sequenced was PBMCs or a T cell subset sorted from them (not recorded which). The gene calls are TRBV7-9 and TRBJ2-7, with 11 bases matching TRBD2. This TCR came from a man younger than 35 who had mild COVID-19 (a few samples of this study predate the infection). Cell type and time point are not known. CDR3 sequence reads: CASSPIAGGTHEQYF. The CDR3 DNA follows: TGTGCCAGCAGCCCTATAGCGGGGGGGACCCACGAGCAGTACTTC. The complete variable domain, with remaining parts taken from reference TRBV7-9 and TRBJ2-7, reads DTGVSQNPRHKITKRGQNVTFRCDPISEHNRLYWYRQTLGQGPEFLTYFQNEAQLEKSRLLSDRFSAERPKGSFSTLEIQRTEQGDSAMYLCASSPIAGGTHEQYFGPGTRLTVT.